The 15 T cell receptor beta chains given below trace back to one sample, sequenced in a study of T cell changes during pregnancy in multiple sclerosis. The assay was immunoSEQ multiplex PCR, and TCRdb's table has in-frame clones only and misses some. Counted here are over 30,000 clones, about 90% occurring once; the ten biggest clones make up around 3.4%. This sample comprised CD8+ T cells from peripheral blood mononuclear cells, obtained in the third trimester of pregnancy. The source of these receptors is a female donor with multiple sclerosis, enrolled in a pregnancy study.

CDR3 DNA: TGTGCCAGCAGTTACTCTCGGTCGGGAGCTAACTATGGCTACACCTTC. It yields the protein CASSYSRSGANYGYTF. V and J are TRBV6-5 and TRBJ1-2; D call uncertain. Germline lookup yields CDR1 MNHEY and CDR2 SVGAGI. This CDR3 is built from 16 residues. Trimming took 0 bases from V and 0 from J, leaving 11 bases between them.

The rearrangement joins TRBV7-8 to TRBJ2-3, with 10 bases that match TRBD2. This CDR3 has 17 amino acids. J was trimmed by 0 bases and V by 2 bases; bases with no gene match: 5. Germline V gene data show CDR1 as SGHVS and CDR2 as FQNEAQ. DNA for the CDR3: TGTGCCAGCAGCTTAATAAGCGGGGGGGGTAGCACAGATACGCAGTATTTT. This gives the protein CASSLISGGGSTDTQYF.

This clone has only a few counts. DNA of the CDR3: TGTGCCACCAGCAGCCACAGGGGAAACACTGAAGCTTTCTTT. This gives the protein CATSSHRGNTEAFF. The V gene is TRBV15, the J gene TRBJ1-1, with 7 positions matching TRBD1. This CDR3 has 14 residues. The J segment lost 2 bases and the V segment lost 3 bases, leaving 3 bases of the junction unmatched. CDR1 and CDR2 (germline): LNHNV, YYDKDF (reference sequence).

CDR3: CASSLTAGGPYEQYF. The CDR3 DNA reads as TGTGCCAGCAGTTTAACGGCGGGGGGACCCTACGAGCAGTACTTC. The chain joins TRBV27 to TRBJ2-7, with TRBD2 identical over 8 bases. CDR1 and CDR2 (germline): MNHEY, SMNVEV (reference sequence). The CDR3 covers 15 residues. The ends lost 2 bases at V and 2 bases at J; junction bases unmatched: 5.

V usage is TRBV9 and J usage is TRBJ2-7; D is ambiguous. Between the trimmed V and J ends, which lost 0 bases and 0 bases, there was a span of 7 bases. Per germline, CDR1 SGDLS and CDR2 YYNGEE. The CDR3 covers 14 residues. CDR3 sequence (DNA): TGTGCCAGCAGCGTAGGCCGGTACTCCTACGAGCAGTACTTC. The encoded protein is CASSVGRYSYEQYF.

The chain joins TRBV5-6 to TRBJ2-2; 9 nucleotides line up with TRBD2. This CDR3 has 16 residues. Trimming cost V 3 bases and J 6 bases; bases outside gene matches: 9. Per the germline V gene, CDR1 is SGHDT and CDR2 is YYEEEE. The CDR3 protein is CASSSPQRGASGELFF. For the CDR3, the DNA is TGTGCCAGCAGCTCCCCCCAGCGGGGGGCGTCCGGGGAGCTGTTTTTT.

The DNA of the CDR3 is TGTGCCAGCAGCGACAGGGGATCAAATTCACCCCTCCACTTT. Translation gives CASSDRGSNSPLHF. The J gene is TRBJ1-6, the V gene TRBV9, with 7 positions matching TRBD1. The germline V gene has CDR1 SGDLS and CDR2 YYNGEE. CDR3 length: 14 amino acids. With 3 bases clipped from V and 7 bases from J, the junction kept 4 bases outside the gene matches. The full variable domain, its missing parts supplied by reference TRBV9 and TRBJ1-6, is DSGVTQTPKHLITATGQRVTLRCSPRSGDLSVYWYQQSLDQGLQFLIQYYNGEERAKGNILERFSAQQFPDLHSELNLSSLELGDSALYFCASSDRGSNSPLHFGNGTRLTVT.

The rearrangement links TRBV12-5 to TRBJ1-1, with 8 positions matching TRBD1. V gave up 5 bases and J gave up 4 bases; unmatched junction bases: 6. This CDR3 region has 14 residues. Germline CDR1 is LGHNT and CDR2 is FRNRAP. This CDR3 is CASGGQTGVTEAFF. CDR3 in DNA: TGTGCTAGTGGTGGCCAGACAGGGGTCACTGAAGCTTTCTTT.

The chain uses TRBV7-3 and TRBJ2-7; D is perhaps TRBD2 (6 bases). The germline gives CDR1 SGHTA, CDR2 FQGTGA. V gave up 1 base and J gave up 3 bases, with 10 bases separating them. The CDR3 runs to 14 residues. CDR3 sequence reads: CASSLNLGGYEQYF. CDR3 DNA: TGTGCCAGCAGCTTAAATCTGGGGGGCTACGAGCAGTACTTC.

The chain couples TRBV2 to TRBJ1-6; TRBD1 agrees at 11 bases. Germline CDR1 is SNHLY and CDR2 is FYNNEI. The CDR3 is 14 amino acids. Germline trimming cut 6 bases from V and 7 bases from J; bases unmatched to any gene: 2. CDR3 residues: CASRRDRGNSPLHF. In nucleotides, the CDR3 is TGTGCCAGCAGACGGGACAGGGGGAATTCACCCCTCCACTTT.

The CDR3 DNA reads as TGTGCCAGCAGCTTCGGCTCTAGCGGGGAAGAGACCCAGTACTTC. Its protein product is CASSFGSSGEETQYF. The chain employs TRBV5-6 and TRBJ2-5, with 9 bases matching TRBD2. CDR1 is SGHDT and CDR2 is YYEEEE in the germline V gene. With V trimmed by 2 bases and J by 3 bases, 5 bases remained unmatched. This CDR3 is built from 15 residues. The whole variable domain, filled in from reference TRBV5-6 and TRBJ2-5, reads DAGVTQSPTHLIKTRGQQVTLRCSPKSGHDTVSWYQQALGQGPQFIFQYYEEEERQRGNFPDRFSGHQFPNYSSELNVNALLLGDSALYLCASSFGSSGEETQYFGPGTRLLVL.

The chain is built from TRBV7-6 and TRBJ1-3; no definite D call. Germline V gene data show CDR1 as SGHVS and CDR2 as FNYEAQ. The V end was cut by 1 base, the J end by 4 bases, with 20 bases between. This CDR3 region has 18 residues. The CDR3 bases are TGTGCCAGCAGCTTAGGGTCTGTCCGGTCGCCCCTGGGAAACACCATATATTTT. It encodes CASSLGSVRSPLGNTIYF.

V usage is TRBV7-2 and J usage is TRBJ1-3; no clear D. Trimming removed 0 bases from V and 7 bases from J, with 19 bases in between. Per the germline V gene, CDR1 is SGHTA and CDR2 is FQGNSA. The CDR3 is made up of 17 amino acids. Here the CDR3 reads CASSLALPGSMWNTIYF. The CDR3 bases are TGTGCCAGCAGCTTAGCGCTCCCGGGGTCGATGTGGAACACCATATATTTT.

V gene TRBV19 combines with J gene TRBJ1-5; 8 bases line up with TRBD1. This CDR3 contains 13 residues. From germline, CDR1 is LNHDA and CDR2 SQIVND (reference sequence). V trimming: 5 bases; J trimming: 7 bases; junction bases outside the gene matches: 4. The CDR3 nucleotides are TGTGCCAGTAGTGGGCAGGGGGCACAGCCCCAGCATTTT. Its translation is CASSGQGAQPQHF.

The genes are TRBV6-6 and TRBJ1-1; tentative D call: TRBD1 (5 bases). The CDR3 has 14 residues. Trimming took 2 bases from V and 2 from J, leaving 9 bases between them. CDR1 is MNHNY and CDR2 is SVGAGI in the germline V gene (reference sequence). The CDR3 DNA reads as TGTGCCAGCAGTTACAGGGGAACAAACACTGAAGCTTTCTTT. Translation gives CASSYRGTNTEAFF.